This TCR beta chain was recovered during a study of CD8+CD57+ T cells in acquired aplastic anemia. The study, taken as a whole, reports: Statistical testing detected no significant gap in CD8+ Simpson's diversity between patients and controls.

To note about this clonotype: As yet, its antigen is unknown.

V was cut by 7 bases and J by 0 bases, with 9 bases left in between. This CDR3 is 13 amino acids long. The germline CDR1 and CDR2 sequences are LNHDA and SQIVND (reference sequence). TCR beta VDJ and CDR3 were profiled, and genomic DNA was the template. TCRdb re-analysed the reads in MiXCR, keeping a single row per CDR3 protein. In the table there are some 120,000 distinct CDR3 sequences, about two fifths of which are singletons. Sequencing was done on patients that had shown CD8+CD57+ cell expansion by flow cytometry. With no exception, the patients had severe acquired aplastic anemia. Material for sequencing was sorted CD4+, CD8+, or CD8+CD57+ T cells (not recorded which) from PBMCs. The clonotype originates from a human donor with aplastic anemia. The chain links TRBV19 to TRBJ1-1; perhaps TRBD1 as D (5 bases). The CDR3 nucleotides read TGTGCCAGTACCAAGACAGTGAACACTGAAGCTTTCTTT. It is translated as CASTKTVNTEAFF.